The 27 T cell receptor beta chains presented below share a single source sample, sequenced in a study of blood T cell repertoires in COVID-19 (TCRdb year 2020). To prepare the library, the immunoSEQ multiplex PCR assay was applied. TCRdb's version of the immuneACCESS table is confined to in-frame rearrangements and falls short of the full clone set. An unresolved V gene accounts for under half of the shortfall where checked; the remainder is of unknown origin. The sample table lists around 190,000 clones, about 85% of them with a count of one. The ten largest clones take up about 1.1% of the sample. Specimen: peripheral blood. Receptors were obtained from a man aged 30-40 years with acute or convalescent COVID-19.

The chain employs TRBV6-5 and TRBJ2-3, with D unclear. The CDR3 consists of 16 residues. V lost 2 bases and J lost 2, with 14 bases in between. Germline loops: CDR1 MNHEY, CDR2 SVGAGI. The CDR3 region has the DNA TGTGCCAGCAGTTACAGAGCGAACCCTCTCACAGATACGCAGTATTTT. It specifies CASSYRANPLTDTQYF.

The CDR3 DNA reads TGTGCCAGCAGCAAGATAGCGGGATCCTACAATGAGCAGTTCTTC. This translates into CASSKIAGSYNEQFF. This chain joins TRBV6-2 or TRBV6-3 and TRBJ2-1; 8 nucleotides agree with TRBD2. Per the germline V gene, CDR1 is MNHEY and CDR2 is SVGEGT. The CDR3 length is 15 residues. Germline trimming cut 6 bases from V and 1 base from J; bases unmatched to any gene: 5.

V usage is TRBV29-1 and J usage is TRBJ2-7, with 9 positions matching TRBD2. This CDR3 comprises 14 residues. V shed 3 bases, J shed 0 bases, and the junction held 3 bases outside the gene matches. Germline CDR1 reads SQVTM; CDR2 reads ANQGSEA. The CDR3: CSVEGSGSSYEQYF. Written as DNA, the CDR3 is TGCAGCGTTGAGGGTAGCGGGAGCTCCTACGAGCAGTACTTC.

The rearrangement uses TRBV27 and TRBJ1-4, with TRBD1 as a possible D gene (5 bases). V was clipped by 3 bases and J by 3 bases, with 14 bases between them. The CDR3 consists of 16 residues. Germline CDR1 is MNHEY and CDR2 is SMNVEV (reference sequence). In nucleotides, the CDR3 is TGTGCCAGCAGTTTGTTTTTTGACAGTCCTAATGAAAAACTGTTTTTT. Translation: CASSLFFDSPNEKLFF.

This chain uses TRBV13 with TRBJ1-3, with D maybe TRBD1 (6 bases). V gave up 5 bases and J gave up 3 bases, with 17 bases separating them. Per the germline V gene, CDR1 is PRHDT and CDR2 is FYEKMQ (reference sequence). CDR3 length: 16 residues. CDR3 sequence reads: CASSPQQGDLGNTIYF. CDR3 coding DNA: TGTGCCAGCAGCCCTCAACAGGGAGACCTTGGAAACACCATATATTTT.

This sequence joins TRBV27 and TRBJ1-5; D is unresolved. Germline loops: CDR1 MNHEY, CDR2 SMNVEV (reference sequence). V lost 4 bases and J lost 7, with 17 bases in between. The CDR3 is made up of 15 amino acids. The CDR3 DNA follows: TGTGCCAGCAGTTATACGTCTTCCGGCAGGCAGCCCCAGCATTTT. The encoded protein is CASSYTSSGRQPQHF.

The rearrangement uses TRBV30 and TRBJ2-6; D is uncertain. The V and J ends lost 0 bases and 0 bases respectively, with 6 bases between them. The length of the CDR3 is 15 residues. Germline V gene data show CDR1 as GTSNPN and CDR2 as SVGIG (reference sequence). The CDR3 nucleotides are TGTGCCTGGAGTGTACTTGTCTCTGGGGCCAACGTCCTGACTTTC. Protein product: CAWSVLVSGANVLTF.

The chain joins TRBV11-2 to TRBJ1-2; 8 nucleotides match TRBD1. The CDR3 spans 18 residues. Looked up from germline, CDR1 is SGHAT and CDR2 is FQNNGV. V lost 5 bases and J lost 6; bases outside the gene matches: 20. The CDR3, as DNA: TGTGCCAGCAGCCCGTTGAGGCAAAGTGGCAGGGGGCTGAATGGCTACACCTTC. Residues: CASSPLRQSGRGLNGYTF.

The rearrangement uses TRBV5-6 and TRBJ1-1, with D perhaps TRBD1 (5 bases). Trimming left V 3 bases short and J 1 base short, with 13 bases between. This CDR3 region has 15 residues. Germline assignment: CDR1 SGHDT and CDR2 YYEEEE. CDR3 residues: CASSSSDSPNTEAFF. CDR3 DNA sequence: TGTGCCAGCAGCTCGAGTGACAGCCCGAACACTGAAGCTTTCTTT.

This chain connects TRBV7-3 to TRBJ2-2; tentatively, D is TRBD2 (6 bases). The CDR3 sequence is 15 residues long. V was trimmed by 0 bases and J by 7 bases, leaving 12 bases between them. Germline V gene data show CDR1 as SGHTA and CDR2 as FQGTGA. The CDR3 DNA reads TGTGCCAGCAGCTTAACATATTCGGGGGTCGGGGAGCTGTTTTTT. Amino acid sequence: CASSLTYSGVGELFF.

The table lists this clone with a count of one. The gene calls are TRBV27 and TRBJ2-7, with 7 bases fitting TRBD1. The CDR3 has 15 amino acids. Germline CDR1 is MNHEY and CDR2 is SMNVEV (reference sequence). V dropped 8 bases and J dropped 5; count of bases not matched to a gene: 15. CDR3 DNA sequence: TGTGCCAGCGCCAGAACCGGGACAGTCACCAACGAGCAGTACTTC. This codes for CASARTGTVTNEQYF.

This clone was picked up one time. J is TRBJ2-7 and V is TRBV5-8; 10 nucleotides match TRBD1. Trimming removed 7 bases from V and 5 bases from J; junction bases left unmatched: 6. The V gene's germline CDR1 is SGHTS and CDR2 YDEGEE. CDR3 length: 13 amino acids. The CDR3 DNA reads as TGTGCCAGCCCTAGACAGGGGGCCCACGAGCAGTACTTC. This gives the protein CASPRQGAHEQYF. Looking up the rest from reference TRBV5-8 and TRBJ2-7 gives the full variable domain: EAGVTQSPTHLIKTRGQQATLRCSPISGHTSVYWYQQALGLGLQFLLWYDEGEERNRGNFPPRFSGRQFPNYSSELNVNALELEDSALYLCASPRQGAHEQYFGPGTRLTVT.

This clone was seen once. The chain has TRBV5-1 and TRBJ1-1; D remains unclear. The CDR3 length is 14 residues. Germline V gives CDR1 SGHRS, CDR2 YFSETQ. V gave up 4 bases and J gave up 0 bases, with 10 bases separating them. CDR3 sequence: CASSPGGMNTEAFF. The CDR3 DNA reads as TGCGCCAGCAGCCCGGGAGGGATGAACACTGAAGCTTTCTTT.

Comments on this clone: The same CDR3 arises from other DNA sequences in this sample as well. The CDR3 bases are TGTGCCAGCAGTAGACAGGCCATGAACACTGAAGCTTTCTTT. Amino acids: CASSRQAMNTEAFF. The V and J genes are TRBV6-5 and TRBJ1-1; TRBD1 might be the D (6 bases). CDR3 length equals 14 residues. Trimming removed 5 bases from V and 0 bases from J, with 10 bases in between. Germline values: CDR1 MNHEY, CDR2 SVGAGI.

In nucleotides, the CDR3 is TGTGCCAGCAGCCAAGGGGGACAGGCCTACGTGGGCACTGAAGCTTTCTTT. Translation gives CASSQGGQAYVGTEAFF. This rearrangement joins TRBV3-1 (or the pseudogene TRBV3-2) to TRBJ1-1; 8 bases line up with TRBD1. With 1 base clipped from V and 4 bases from J, the junction kept 11 bases outside the gene matches. The CDR3 sequence is 17 residues long. Germline V lookup: CDR1 LGHDT, CDR2 YNNKEL (reference sequence).

The CDR3 sequence is CASGQGENTEAFF. DNA for the CDR3: TGTGCCAGCGGACAAGGGGAGAACACTGAAGCTTTCTTT. The J gene is TRBJ1-1, the V gene TRBV13; D might be TRBD1 (5 bases). CDR3 length equals 13 residues. Germline V lookup: CDR1 PRHDT, CDR2 FYEKMQ (reference sequence). V was shortened by 8 bases and J by 1 base, with 11 bases between the two germline ends.

The chain links TRBV6-5 to TRBJ2-2; 11 bases are shared with TRBD2. CDR1 is MNHEY, CDR2 SVGAGI, per germline. The CDR3 has 15 residues. The V segment lost 10 bases and the J segment 8 bases; nucleotides outside the gene matches: 12. The CDR3 sequence is CAISSTSGAGGELFF. CDR3 sequence (DNA): TGTGCCATCTCATCGACTAGCGGGGCGGGGGGGGAGCTGTTTTTT.

The chain couples TRBV13 to TRBJ1-2; 9 positions agree with TRBD1. The CDR3 runs to 13 residues. V shed 5 bases, J shed 7 bases, and the junction held 5 bases outside the gene matches. Per germline, CDR1 PRHDT and CDR2 FYEKMQ (reference sequence). CDR3: CASSTGQGGGYTF. DNA for the CDR3: TGTGCCAGCAGCACGGGACAGGGCGGTGGCTACACCTTC.

The rearrangement uses TRBV5-1 and TRBJ1-1; a weak D match, TRBD1 (5 bases). CDR3 size: 16 residues. The V end lost 4 bases, the J end lost 1 base, and 17 bases lay between the germline ends. The germline CDR1 and CDR2 sequences are SGHRS and YFSETQ. The CDR3 loop reads CASSDLVGPRNTEAFF. For the CDR3, the DNA is TGCGCCAGCAGCGATCTAGTGGGGCCAAGGAACACTGAAGCTTTCTTT.

This clone occurred once. This chain connects TRBV28 to TRBJ1-5; 8 bases are a match to TRBD1. In germline, CDR1 is MDHEN, CDR2 SYDVKM. This CDR3 spans 15 amino acids. V was pared by 5 bases and J by 2 bases, with 5 bases of the junction left unmatched. In DNA, the CDR3 is TGTGCCAGCAGTCCTGGGACAGGCGGCAATCAGCCCCAGCATTTT. This translates into CASSPGTGGNQPQHF.

The V gene is TRBV6-5, the J gene TRBJ1-1; weak D call: TRBD1 (6 bases). The CDR3 is 14 residues long. CDR1 is MNHEY, CDR2 SVGAGI, per germline. The germline V and J ends were trimmed by 6 bases and 5 bases, with 16 bases remaining between them. The CDR3 DNA reads as TGTGCCAGCAGCGAGCGGGGGGCTGAAACTGAAGCTTTCTTT. It encodes CASSERGAETEAFF.

The V and J genes are TRBV3-1 (or the pseudogene TRBV3-2) and TRBJ2-3; no clear D. V was shortened by 4 bases and J by 10 bases, with 15 bases between the two germline ends. Germline CDR1 is LGHDT and CDR2 is YNNKEL (reference sequence). CDR3 length equals 13 residues. CDR3 protein: CASSLRGDRAQYF. The CDR3 DNA sequence: TGTGCCAGCAGCCTGCGAGGAGATCGAGCGCAGTATTTT.

This rearrangement joins TRBV4-2 to TRBJ1-3, with D possibly being TRBD1 (6 bases). V lost 3 bases to trimming and J lost 2 bases, with 17 bases between them. CDR3 size: 17 residues. Germline V gives CDR1 LGHNA, CDR2 YNFKEQ. The CDR3 DNA reads as TGTGCCAGCAGCCAGTACGGGGGGGCAAGGACTGGAAACACCATATATTTT. It translates to CASSQYGGARTGNTIYF.

The rearrangement joins TRBV2 to TRBJ1-5; D not resolved. Between the trimmed V and J ends, which lost 7 bases and 1 base, there was a span of 11 bases. Germline CDR1 SNHLY, CDR2 FYNNEI. The CDR3 is 14 residues long. The chain's CDR3 is CASNPSQSNQPQHF. DNA for the CDR3: TGTGCCAGCAATCCATCGCAGAGCAATCAGCCCCAGCATTTT.

V and J are TRBV28 and TRBJ1-1; D may be TRBD1 (5 bases). This CDR3 is built from 14 residues. Germline loops: CDR1 MDHEN, CDR2 SYDVKM. The ends were cut back, 2 bases at V and 8 bases at J, with 15 bases in the middle. CDR3: CASSLGDGAYEAFF. CDR3 DNA sequence: TGTGCCAGCAGTTTAGGGGATGGGGCGTACGAAGCTTTCTTT.

The rearrangement joins TRBV24-1 to TRBJ2-2; 8 nucleotides match TRBD1. The germline CDR1 and CDR2 sequences are KGHDR and SFDVKD. CDR3 length equals 18 residues. V lost 4 bases to trimming and J lost 1 base; unmatched junction nucleotides: 10. DNA of the CDR3: TGTGCCACCAGTGACCTAATCCCGGGACAGGTGAACACCGGGGAGCTGTTTTTT. This encodes CATSDLIPGQVNTGELFF.

The rearrangement joins TRBV6-1 to TRBJ2-5; D gene ambiguous. Germline CDR1 is MNHNS and CDR2 is SASEGT. CDR3 length: 13 amino acids. Trimming took 3 bases from V and 6 from J, leaving 11 bases between them. DNA for the CDR3: TGTGCCAGCAGTGAGTATGAGAGTCAGACCCAGTACTTC. The encoded protein is CASSEYESQTQYF.